The rows below give T cell receptor beta chains drawn from one sample of a study of blood T cell repertoires in COVID-19. Produced via immunoSEQ multiplex PCR; TCRdb's table is partial and in-frame only. The sample has 100,000 to 150,000 clones; around 89% are singletons. The sequencing input was peripheral blood. These receptors all stem from a man aged 45-65 years with acute or convalescent COVID-19. CDR3s include the opening cysteine and the closing phenylalanine or tryptophan. A D gene is named only where the DNA matches it firmly. Part of the rows lack a size; the others show once, few, many or a class for expanded clones.

CDR3 length,V gene,clone size,J gene,D gene,CDR3 DNA,CDR3 protein
14,TRBV6-5,.,TRBJ1-3,.,TGTGCCAGCAGTTCGGGTCTTGCTGGAAACACCATATATTTT,CASSSGLAGNTIYF
18,TRBV21-1,.,TRBJ2-7,.,TGTGCCAGCAGCAAAGGGACTAGCGGAACCCGGAACTCCTACGAGCAGTACTTC,CASSKGTSGTRNSYEQYF
14,TRBV5-1,.,TRBJ2-2,TRBD1,TGCGCCAGCAGCTTGGAGGGGGCCACCGGGGAGCTGTTTTTT,CASSLEGATGELFF
16,TRBV19,once,TRBJ2-1,.,TGTGCCAGTAGTATAAGTCACAGGGGAGGAGGCAATGAGCAGTTCTTC,CASSISHRGGGNEQFF
17,TRBV4-1,.,TRBJ2-2,TRBD2,TGCGCCAGCAGCCAACCTGGACTAGCGATATACACCGGGGAGCTGTTTTTT,CASSQPGLAIYTGELFF
14,TRBV2,.,TRBJ2-2,TRBD1,TGTGCCAGCAGGACAGGGGCGAGCACCGGGGAGCTGTTTTTT,CASRTGASTGELFF
13,TRBV20-1,.,TRBJ1-6,.,TGCAGTGCTAGTCCCCGCTCGAGTTCACCCCTCCACTTT,CSASPRSSSPLHF
16,TRBV11-2,.,TRBJ2-1,.,TGTGCCAGCAGCTTAGCGGGAGGAGGGGGCTACAATGAGCAGTTCTTC,CASSLAGGGGYNEQFF
13,TRBV3-1/TRBV3-2,.,TRBJ1-4,.,TGTGCCAGCAGCCAATTGCGAGGAGAAAAACTGTTTTTT,CASSQLRGEKLFF
13,TRBV6-5,.,TRBJ2-7,.,TGTGCCAGCAGTCGACCCGGGACTTCGGAGCAGTACTTC,CASSRPGTSEQYF
15,TRBV19,.,TRBJ1-6,TRBD1,TGTGCCAGTAGTCTCGAACAGGGGAACAATTCACCCCTCCACTTT,CASSLEQGNNSPLHF
14,TRBV5-1,once,TRBJ2-1,.,TGCGCCAGCAGCTTGGCGAGATACTACAATGAGCAGTTCTTC,CASSLARYYNEQFF
12,TRBV6-1,once,TRBJ2-1,TRBD1,TGTGCCAGCAGTGAATATACAGGGGAACCGTTCTTC,CASSEYTGEPFF
17,TRBV7-6,.,TRBJ1-4,.,TGTGCCAGCAGCTTGGGCCCTGCGGGCTCTACTAATGAAAAACTGTTTTTT,CASSLGPAGSTNEKLFF
18,TRBV24-1,.,TRBJ2-1,TRBD2,TGTGCCACCAGTGACCCGGGGACTAGCGGGAGTTACTACAATGAGCAGTTCTTC,CATSDPGTSGSYYNEQFF
17,TRBV3-1/TRBV3-2,.,TRBJ2-1,TRBD2,TGTGCCAGCAGCCACCTAATAGCGGGAGCGGGGTTCGATGAGCAGTTCTTC,CASSHLIAGAGFDEQFF
15,TRBV29-1,.,TRBJ1-3,TRBD1,TGCAGCGTCACCCCGGGACAGGGAATGGGAAACACCATATATTTT,CSVTPGQGMGNTIYF
14,TRBV27,.,TRBJ2-2,.,TGTGCCAGCAGCCATCGACGGGGCACCGGGGAGCTGTTTTTT,CASSHRRGTGELFF
14,TRBV19,few,TRBJ2-5,TRBD1,TGTGCCAGTAGTAGGGACAGGGGAGTCGAGACCCAGTACTTC,CASSRDRGVETQYF
21,TRBV7-6,.,TRBJ2-6,.,TGTGCCAGCAGCTTAGTCCCCGAAGGGTTCGGCGGGATAGCTGGGGCCAACGTCCTGACTTTC,CASSLVPEGFGGIAGANVLTF
13,TRBV12-3/TRBV12-4,few,TRBJ1-2,.,TGTGCCACCCAGAGGGAAACGGACTATGGCTACACCTTC,CATQRETDYGYTF
13,TRBV19,.,TRBJ2-1,.,TGTGCCAGTAGCACAGTCTCTAAAGATGAGCAGTTCTTC,CASSTVSKDEQFF
15,TRBV7-2,.,TRBJ1-2,TRBD1,TGTGCCAGCAGCTCTCAGACAGGGGGCGGCAATGGCTACACCTTC,CASSSQTGGGNGYTF
14,TRBV11-2,.,TRBJ2-7,.,TGTGCCAGCAGCTTAAATGCAGGGTTGTACGAGCAGTACTTC,CASSLNAGLYEQYF
19,TRBV7-8,.,TRBJ2-1,TRBD2,TGTGCCAGCAGCTTAGATGGGACTAGCGGGAGGAAGAACTACAATGAGCAGTTCTTC,CASSLDGTSGRKNYNEQFF
13,TRBV24-1,.,TRBJ1-2,.,TGTGCCACCAGTCGGGGATGGAACTATGGCTACACCTTC,CATSRGWNYGYTF
15,TRBV4-1,.,TRBJ2-1,.,TGCGCCAGCAGCCAGGGGAGCGGCTCCTACAATGAGCAGTTCTTC,CASSQGSGSYNEQFF
16,TRBV6-5,.,TRBJ1-3,.,TGTGCCAGCAGTTACTCGAACCGGAGTCCTGGAAACACCATATATTTT,CASSYSNRSPGNTIYF
16,TRBV7-2,.,TRBJ2-3,TRBD2,TGTGCCAGCAGCTTACTAGCGGGGGACCCCGCAGATACGCAGTATTTT,CASSLLAGDPADTQYF
13,TRBV6-2/TRBV6-3,.,TRBJ2-5,.,TGTGCCAGCAGTTACTTACGGACTGGGACCCAGTACTTC,CASSYLRTGTQYF
16,TRBV5-8,.,TRBJ1-5,TRBD1,TGTGCCAGCAGCTTGGGGGGACAGGGGTTTCGTCAGCCCCAGCATTTT,CASSLGGQGFRQPQHF
14,TRBV19,.,TRBJ2-7,TRBD2,TGTGCCAGTAGTTTAGCGGGAGCCACCTACGAGCAGTACTTC,CASSLAGATYEQYF
15,TRBV11-2,.,TRBJ1-2,TRBD1,TGTGCCAGCAGCCCTCGGACAGGGGGCGACTATGGCTACACCTTC,CASSPRTGGDYGYTF
15,TRBV6-6,.,TRBJ2-5,.,TGTGCCAGCAGTTATTTTAGGGGTTTGCAAGAGACCCAGTACTTC,CASSYFRGLQETQYF
14,TRBV19,.,TRBJ2-7,TRBD1,TGTGCCAGTGGGGGACAGGGGGGTTTCTACGAGCAGTACTTC,CASGGQGGFYEQYF
16,TRBV27,.,TRBJ1-6,TRBD1,TGTGCCAGCAGTTTATGGACAGGGGAAGGGAATTCACCCCTCCACTTT,CASSLWTGEGNSPLHF
17,TRBV2,.,TRBJ2-3,.,TGTGCCAGCAGTTCTTCCCCCCACTCCTACCTCACAGATACGCAGTATTTT,CASSSSPHSYLTDTQYF
14,TRBV5-1,many,TRBJ2-7,TRBD1,TGCGCCAGCAGCGAGGACAGGGGGCTCGACGAGCAGTACTTC,CASSEDRGLDEQYF
13,TRBV6-5,.,TRBJ1-4,.,TGTGCCAGCGCGAGGGGGATGGGTGAAAAACTGTTTTTT,CASARGMGEKLFF
14,TRBV20-1,once,TRBJ2-1,.,TGCAGTGCTAGTAAGGGGGTGTCCTACAATGAGCAGTTCTTC,CSASKGVSYNEQFF
15,TRBV27,few,TRBJ1-1,TRBD1,TGTGCCAGCAGTCCCCGGACAGGGGGGAACACTGAAGCTTTCTTT,CASSPRTGGNTEAFF
14,TRBV19,.,TRBJ2-3,.,TGTGCCAGTAGGAACAGGGCAAGGACAGATACGCAGTATTTT,CASRNRARTDTQYF
15,TRBV3-1/TRBV3-2,.,TRBJ2-3,.,TGTGCCAGCAGCCCCCTCGGGGGAAGCACAGATACGCAGTATTTT,CASSPLGGSTDTQYF
14,TRBV6-6,.,TRBJ1-5,TRBD1,TGTGCCAGCAGCGGACAGGGGGCATCTCAGCCCCAGCATTTT,CASSGQGASQPQHF
15,TRBV7-2,.,TRBJ2-7,TRBD2,TGTGCCAGCAGCCCGACTAGCGGAGCCCCCTACGAGCAGTACTTC,CASSPTSGAPYEQYF
13,TRBV5-3,.,TRBJ1-5,.,TGTGCCAGAAGCTACCACAGGGCTCAGCCCCAGCATTTT,CARSYHRAQPQHF
18,TRBV3-1/TRBV3-2,.,TRBJ2-2,TRBD2,TGTGCCAGCAGCCAAGCCAAACTAGCGGGAGGGAGCACCGGGGAGCTGTTTTTT,CASSQAKLAGGSTGELFF
19,TRBV5-6,once,TRBJ2-4,TRBD1,TGTGCCAGCAGCTTTGACAGGGGCCGCTCCCTTCTAGCCAAAAACATTCAGTACTTC,CASSFDRGRSLLAKNIQYF
13,TRBV10-3,.,TRBJ2-1,TRBD1,TGTGCCGCCGACAGGGGCTACGACAATGAGCAGTTCTTC,CAADRGYDNEQFF
13,TRBV12-3/TRBV12-4,once,TRBJ1-4,.,TGTGCCAGCAGATCCCCCGCTAGGGGGAAACTGTTTTTT,CASRSPARGKLFF
15,TRBV18,once,TRBJ1-1,TRBD1,TGTGCCAGCACAGGGACAGCAATTCAGAACACTGAAGCTTTCTTT,CASTGTAIQNTEAFF
15,TRBV27,.,TRBJ2-1,TRBD2,TGTGCCAGCAGTTTAAGGACTAGCGGCAACAATGAGCAGTTCTTC,CASSLRTSGNNEQFF
13,TRBV3-1/TRBV3-2,.,TRBJ2-7,.,TGTGCCAGCAGCCAAAGGAGCGGTGTCGAGCAGTACTTC,CASSQRSGVEQYF
17,TRBV9,.,TRBJ2-1,.,TGTGCCAGCAGCGGGGATCCACTAGCTCTTGCCTACAATGAGCAGTTCTTC,CASSGDPLALAYNEQFF
16,TRBV5-6,.,TRBJ2-3,TRBD1,TGTGCCAGCAGCCAAAAGGGACAGGGTATGCCGGATACGCAGTATTTT,CASSQKGQGMPDTQYF